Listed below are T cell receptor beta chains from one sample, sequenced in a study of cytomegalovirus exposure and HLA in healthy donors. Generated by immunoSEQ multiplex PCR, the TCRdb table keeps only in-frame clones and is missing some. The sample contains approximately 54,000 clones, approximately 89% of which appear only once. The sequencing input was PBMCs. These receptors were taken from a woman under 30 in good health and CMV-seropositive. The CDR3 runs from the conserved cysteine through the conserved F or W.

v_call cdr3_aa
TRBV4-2 CASSQDRDRVDYGYTF
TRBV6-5 CASSSVQGVRDYGYTF
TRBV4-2 CASTSGLADAETQYF
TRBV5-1 CASSPSTAGNEKLFF
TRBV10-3 CAIGSLSGETGNTIYF
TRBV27 CASSTTRSGNTIYF
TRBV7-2 CASSLSTGAIYGYTF
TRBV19 CASSPTGGNSYEQYF
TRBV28 CASRQGWQETQYF
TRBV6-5 CASSYSQGRNTIYF
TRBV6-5 CAISTGQGQLFF
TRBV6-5 CASSFAGQGGQPQHF
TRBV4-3 CASSQEGVRGEQFF
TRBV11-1 CASSTDRSYGYTF
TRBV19 CASSDSGKETQYF
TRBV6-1 CASTPVGLTGSPLHF
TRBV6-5 CASTPGDRGASPLHF
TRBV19 CASSILQEPVEYTF
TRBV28 CASSEAKQGESRSQYF
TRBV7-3 CASGTGGLSTDTQYF
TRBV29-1 CSVNRDRGSYEQYF
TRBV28 CASSLSAFFVDRNYGYTF
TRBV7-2 CASSYAGTGYNEQFF
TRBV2 CASGGLAGRGEYNEQFF
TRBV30 CAFTERRTAGNTIYF
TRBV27 CASGADRGLEKLFF
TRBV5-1 CASSLERGVTDTQYF
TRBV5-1 CASSLEDRRGEQYF
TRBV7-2 CASSLGHLYNEQFF
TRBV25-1 CASMAGTEAFF
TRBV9 CASSVARGVGQSTDTQYF
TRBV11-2 CASSTYSTRVSNYGYTF
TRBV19 CASTLGSGGYTGELFF
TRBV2 CASRAGRGGTEAFF
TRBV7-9 CASSLRELGNGYTF
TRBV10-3 CAIGTGEPNQPQHF
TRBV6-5 CASSMGRGVGNTIYF
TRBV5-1 CASRQRTGSTEAFF
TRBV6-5 CASSYLGQGGGGELFF
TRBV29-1 CSVPQGGYGYTF
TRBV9 CASSVGGGGVQETQYF
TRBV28 CASSLTGGNEQFF
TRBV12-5 CASGLGQGFGQFF
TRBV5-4 CASSIGTALNTEAFF
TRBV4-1 CASSQEQAGGETQYF
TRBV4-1 CASSQDRGGRTGKRNEQFF
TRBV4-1 CASSHSWADTGYTF
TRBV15 CATSRFLGTGDYGYTF
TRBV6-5 CASSRRTDFSYGYTF
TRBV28 CASRDPGTGSEKLFF
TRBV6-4 CASSGTSGGTDTQYF
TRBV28 CASSLVGYGYTF
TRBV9 CASKSQGARSPLHF
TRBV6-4 CASSIAGITDTQYF
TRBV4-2 CASSPNRGRGTGELFF
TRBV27 CASSFSSPYEQYF
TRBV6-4 CASSVRPGEDTQYF
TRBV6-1 CASSADRVKGYTF
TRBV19 CASSPGTATNYGYTF
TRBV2 CAGKFGLDSYEQYF